The clone carrying this TCR beta chain was detected once. Its specificity is not known. The data were taken from a study of graft-versus-host responses after intestinal transplantation. The protocol was immunoSEQ multiplex PCR, while the TCRdb copy is restricted to in-frame clones and leaves out a portion. The sample lists just under 65,000 clones, more than 85% occurring once. Study-level results: Early HvG declines after transplant were associated with peak circulating GvH clone levels.

This CDR3 region has 12 residues. V gave up 11 bases and J gave up 5 bases; unmatched junction bases: 7. Per the germline V gene, CDR1 is LNHDA and CDR2 is SQIVND (reference sequence). This specimen consisted of unstimulated CD8+ T cells sorted from spleen or lymph node cells, obtained before transplant. This sequence originates from a human donor who was the organ donor for an intestinal transplant. The rearrangement links TRBV19 to TRBJ2-7, with 9 bases fitting TRBD2. The CDR3 sequence is CAVIAGENEQYF. CDR3 DNA: TGTGCCGTTATAGCGGGAGAGAACGAGCAGTACTTC.